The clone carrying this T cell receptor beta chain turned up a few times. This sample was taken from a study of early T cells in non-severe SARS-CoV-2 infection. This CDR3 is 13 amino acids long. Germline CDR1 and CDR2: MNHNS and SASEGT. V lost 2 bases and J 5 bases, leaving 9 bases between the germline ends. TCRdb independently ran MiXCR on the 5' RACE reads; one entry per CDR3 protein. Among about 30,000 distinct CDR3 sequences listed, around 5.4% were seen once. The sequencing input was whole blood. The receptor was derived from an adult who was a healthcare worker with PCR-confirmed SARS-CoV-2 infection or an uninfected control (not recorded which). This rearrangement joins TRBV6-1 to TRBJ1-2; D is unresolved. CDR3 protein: CASSELARYGYTF. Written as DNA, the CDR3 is TGTGCCAGCAGTGAATTGGCGCGATATGGCTACACCTTC.